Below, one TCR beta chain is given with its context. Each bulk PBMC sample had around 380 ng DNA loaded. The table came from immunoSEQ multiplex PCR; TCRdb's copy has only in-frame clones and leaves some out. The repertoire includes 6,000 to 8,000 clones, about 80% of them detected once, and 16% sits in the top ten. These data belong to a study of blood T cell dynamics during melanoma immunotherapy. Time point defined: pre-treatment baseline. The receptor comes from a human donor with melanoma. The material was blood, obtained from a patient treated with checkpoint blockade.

The CDR3 loop is CASSEAVYSNQPQHF. The CDR3 nucleotides read TGTGCCAGCAGTGAAGCGGTATACAGCAATCAGCCCCAGCATTTT. The chain employs TRBV6-1 and TRBJ1-5, with D unresolved. CDR3 length: 15 amino acids. V dropped 0 bases and J dropped 1 base, with 7 bases sitting between them. The germline V gene encodes CDR1 MNHNS and CDR2 SASEGT.